Below, 16 T cell receptor beta chains from the same sample are listed, as sequenced in a study of cytomegalovirus exposure and HLA in healthy donors. The PCR used 60 Vbeta and 13 Jbeta primers. Assay: immunoSEQ multiplex PCR; the TCRdb copy retains only in-frame clones and omits some. The table lists approximately 150,000 clones, 84% of them singletons. Sample: PBMCs. The source is a girl aged 5-17 years in good health and CMV-seropositive.

The rearrangement links TRBV1 to TRBJ2-7; the table's TRBD2 call for D was not verified on the DNA. TRBV1 has pseudogene status. The CDR3 length is 14 residues. This CDR3 reads CTSSQRGGVYEQYF. The CDR3 bases are TGCACCAGCAGCCAACGCGGGGGGGTCTACGAGCAGTACTTC.

With respect to this clone: This specimen includes other DNA sequences encoding the same CDR3. The V and J genes are TRBV11-3 and TRBJ1-2, with 9 nucleotides matching TRBD1. The V and J ends lost 4 bases and 8 bases, in that order; junction bases with no gene match: 8. The CDR3 spans 14 residues. Germline values: CDR1 SGHNT, CDR2 YENEEA. CDR3 region: CASSSSGTGKGYTF. DNA for the CDR3: TGTGCCAGCAGCTCTTCCGGGACAGGGAAGGGCTACACCTTC.

This rearrangement joins TRBV23-1 to TRBJ1-1; TRBD1 agrees at 7 bases. TRBV23-1 is labeled an ORF, and its function is uncertain. J was trimmed by 0 bases and V by 2 bases; bases with no gene match: 15. The CDR3 is 19 residues long. CDR3 bases: TGCGCCAGCAGTCAAATACTCAACAGGGGTCTAGTCTTGAACACTGAAGCTTTCTTT. Translated, it gives CASSQILNRGLVLNTEAFF.

This clone was recorded a few times. The gene calls are TRBV4-1 and TRBJ2-1, with 10 bases that match TRBD2. The ends lost 2 bases at V and 2 bases at J; junction bases unmatched: 9. Germline V gene lookup returns CDR1 MGHRA and CDR2 YSYEKL. This CDR3 contains 18 residues. This CDR3 reads CASSQLAGAYSTYNEQFF. As DNA, the CDR3 is TGCGCCAGCAGCCAACTAGCGGGGGCCTATAGCACCTACAATGAGCAGTTCTTC.

The CDR3: CASSERFDSNTEAFF. The CDR3 DNA follows: TGTGCCAGCAGTGAAAGGTTTGACAGCAACACTGAAGCTTTCTTT. The chain couples TRBV2 to TRBJ1-1; weak D call: TRBD1 (5 bases). Trimming took off 2 bases at V and 2 bases at J, with 12 bases between the two ends. The germline V gene has CDR1 SNHLY and CDR2 FYNNEI. CDR3 size: 15 residues.

The V call is TRBV30, the J call TRBJ2-1; perhaps TRBD2 as D (5 bases). Germline-derived CDR1 and CDR2 are GTSNPN and SVGIG (reference sequence). The V end lost 7 bases, the J end lost 1 base, and 17 bases lay between the germline ends. This CDR3 spans 15 amino acids. CDR3 sequence: CAYYGGGSSYNEQFF. CDR3 in DNA: TGTGCCTACTATGGAGGAGGAAGTTCCTACAATGAGCAGTTCTTC.

This clone was observed once. V is TRBV11-2 and J is TRBJ1-2; 7 bases map to TRBD1. CDR3 length: 14 residues. Germline V gene sequence: CDR1 SGHAT, CDR2 FQNNGV. Germline trimming cut 5 bases from V and 6 bases from J; bases unmatched to any gene: 9. CDR3: CASSPPRDRDGYTF. CDR3 DNA sequence: TGTGCCAGCAGCCCCCCCCGGGACAGAGATGGCTACACCTTC.

The chain couples TRBV19 to TRBJ2-1, with 8 bases that match TRBD1. V lost 9 bases and J lost 9; bases outside the gene matches: 7. The CDR3 runs 12 residues. Germline V CDR1 and CDR2: LNHDA, SQIVND (reference sequence). The CDR3 DNA follows: TGTGCCAGCAAGCCAGGGGGCGCTGAGCAGTTCTTC. Residues: CASKPGGAEQFF.

V is TRBV5-1 and J is TRBJ2-5; a weak D match, TRBD2 (6 bases). Trimming left V 4 bases short and J 5 bases short, with 18 bases between. The germline gives CDR1 SGHRS, CDR2 YFSETQ. The CDR3 runs 15 residues. The chain's CDR3 is CASSRLGSIRETQYF. In DNA, the CDR3 is TGCGCCAGCAGCCGACTAGGTTCAATACGGGAGACCCAGTACTTC.

This rearrangement joins TRBV19 to TRBJ1-6; tentatively, D is TRBD1 (5 bases). V lost 5 bases to trimming and J lost 1 base, with 15 bases between them. The CDR3 is made up of 17 amino acids. Looked up from germline, CDR1 is LNHDA and CDR2 is SQIVND (reference sequence). Here the CDR3 reads CASSVVGRASYNSPLHF. The CDR3 region has the DNA TGTGCCAGTAGTGTCGTTGGCAGGGCATCCTATAATTCACCCCTCCACTTT. Variable domain in full (rest from reference TRBV19 and TRBJ1-6): DGGITQSPKYLFRKEGQNVTLSCEQNLNHDAMYWYRQDPGQGLRLIYYSQIVNDFQKGDIAEGYSVSREKKESFPLTVTSAQKNPTAFYLCASSVVGRASYNSPLHFGNGTRLTVT.

CDR3 DNA: TGTGCCAGCAGCCCCCCTCGGGGTGAGCAGTTCTTC. It translates to CASSPPRGEQFF. The chain uses TRBV7-9 and TRBJ2-1; tentatively, D is TRBD2 (5 bases). The CDR3 is 12 amino acids. Trimming removed 5 bases at V and 9 bases at J, with 11 bases between. The germline gives CDR1 SEHNR, CDR2 FQNEAQ (reference sequence).

This chain links TRBV5-5 with TRBJ2-5; D remains unclear. Looked up from germline, CDR1 is SGHKS and CDR2 is YYEKEE (reference sequence). The CDR3 has 12 amino acids. The V gene lost 0 bases and the J gene lost 5 bases, with 5 bases spanning the gap. The CDR3 nucleotides read TGTGCCAGCAGCTTGGATGCGGAGACCCAGTACTTC. Translating gives CASSLDAETQYF.

CDR3 sequence reads: CASSLKNEAFF. The CDR3 DNA sequence: TGTGCCAGCAGCCTAAAAAACGAAGCTTTCTTT. J is TRBJ1-1 and V is TRBV11-1, with D unclear. From germline, CDR1 is SGHAT and CDR2 FQDESV (reference sequence). The ends were cut back, 5 bases at V and 8 bases at J, with 9 bases in the middle. The CDR3 extends over 11 amino acids.

The chain employs TRBV5-4 and TRBJ2-1; possibly TRBD2 for D (6 bases). This CDR3 spans 14 amino acids. Germline-derived CDR1 and CDR2 are SGHNT and YYREEE (reference sequence). Trimming removed 3 bases at V and 2 bases at J, with 9 bases between. The CDR3 here is CASSSGGAYNEQFF. The CDR3 DNA reads TGTGCCAGCAGCTCCGGGGGTGCCTACAATGAGCAGTTCTTC.

This chain connects TRBV6-1 to TRBJ1-5, with TRBD1 identical over 7 bases. V lost 5 bases to trimming and J lost 2 bases; unmatched junction nucleotides: 6. The CDR3 is 15 amino acids. The V gene's germline CDR1 is MNHNS and CDR2 SASEGT. Written as DNA, the CDR3 is TGTGCCAGCAGTCCACAGGGGAGCGGCAATCAGCCCCAGCATTTT. Amino acids: CASSPQGSGNQPQHF.

This clone is a singleton in its sample. DNA of the CDR3: TGTGCCAGCAGCTCAAGCGGGGGGGCCGTCGAGCAGTACTTC. This gives the protein CASSSSGGAVEQYF. V and J are TRBV2 and TRBJ2-7; 10 bases are shared with TRBD2. Germline V gene lookup returns CDR1 SNHLY and CDR2 FYNNEI. This CDR3 has 14 residues. V gave up 6 bases and J gave up 6 bases; unmatched junction bases: 8.